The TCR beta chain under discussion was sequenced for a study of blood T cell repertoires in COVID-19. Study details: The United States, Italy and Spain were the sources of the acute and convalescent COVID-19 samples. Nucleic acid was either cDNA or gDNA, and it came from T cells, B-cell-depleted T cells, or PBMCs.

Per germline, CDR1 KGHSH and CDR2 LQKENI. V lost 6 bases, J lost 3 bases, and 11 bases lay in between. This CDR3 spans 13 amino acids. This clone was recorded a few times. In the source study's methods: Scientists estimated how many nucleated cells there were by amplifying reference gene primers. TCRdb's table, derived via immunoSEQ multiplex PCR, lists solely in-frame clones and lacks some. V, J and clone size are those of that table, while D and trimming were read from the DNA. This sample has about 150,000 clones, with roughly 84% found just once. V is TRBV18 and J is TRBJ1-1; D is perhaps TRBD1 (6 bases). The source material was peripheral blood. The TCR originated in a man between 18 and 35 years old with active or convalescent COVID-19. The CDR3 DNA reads TGTGCCAGCTCCGGGGGGCGGGACACTGAAGCTTTCTTT. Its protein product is CASSGGRDTEAFF.